Listed here are 2 T cell receptor beta chains from one sample, sequenced in a study of T cells in women clearing cervical HPV infection. Profiled with immunoSEQ multiplex PCR; TCRdb holds only in-frame clones, not every one. The sample data list 31,000 or so clones. The sequenced sample consisted of blood buffy coat. The receptors originated from a woman between 18 and 75 years old with a cervical HPV16 infection that either progressed to CIN3+ or cleared (not recorded which).

About this clone: The read ends 3 residues before the CDR3 terminus; that terminus is restored from the germline J gene. The chain carries TRBV2 and TRBJ1-1; TRBD1 matches 8 bases. The V gene end was trimmed by 6 bases and the J gene end by 5 bases; junction bases not matched to a gene: 8. Germline V gives CDR1 SNHLY, CDR2 FYNNEI. The CDR3 contains 14 residues. The CDR3 bases that were read are TGTGCCAGCAGGGGCCCAGGGGGCTTTACTGAA. It specifies CASRGPGGFTE. The full CDR3 reads CASRGPGGFTEAFF. The full variable domain, its missing parts supplied by reference TRBV2 and TRBJ1-1, is EPEVTQTPSHQVTQMGQEVILRCVPISNHLYFYWYRQILGQKVEFLVSFYNNEISEKSEIFDDQFSVERPDGSNFTLKIRSTKLEDSAMYFCASRGPGGFTEAFFGQGTRLTVV.

Comments on this clone: Read sequence stops 3 residues before the CDR3 end, and the germline J gene provides the missing end. This rearrangement joins TRBV2 to TRBJ2-4, with D possibly being TRBD1 (7 bases). The germline V gene has CDR1 SNHLY and CDR2 FYNNEI. The length of the CDR3 is 11 residues. The CDR3: CAGGTVYGQYF. CDR3 bases read: TGTGCCGGCGGGACAGTCTATGGT.